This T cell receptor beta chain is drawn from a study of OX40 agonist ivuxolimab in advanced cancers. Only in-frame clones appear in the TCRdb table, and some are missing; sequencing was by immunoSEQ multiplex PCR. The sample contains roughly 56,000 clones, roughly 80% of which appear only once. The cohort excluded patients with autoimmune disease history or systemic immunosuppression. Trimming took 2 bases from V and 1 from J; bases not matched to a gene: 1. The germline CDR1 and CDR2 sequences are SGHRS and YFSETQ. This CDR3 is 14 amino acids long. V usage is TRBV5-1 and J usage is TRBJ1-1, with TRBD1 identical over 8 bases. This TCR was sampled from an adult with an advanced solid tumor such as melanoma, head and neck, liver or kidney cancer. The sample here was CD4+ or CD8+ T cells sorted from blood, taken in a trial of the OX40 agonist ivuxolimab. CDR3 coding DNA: TGCGCCAGCAGCTTTCAGGGGGCGAACACTGAAGCTTTCTTT. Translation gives CASSFQGANTEAFF.